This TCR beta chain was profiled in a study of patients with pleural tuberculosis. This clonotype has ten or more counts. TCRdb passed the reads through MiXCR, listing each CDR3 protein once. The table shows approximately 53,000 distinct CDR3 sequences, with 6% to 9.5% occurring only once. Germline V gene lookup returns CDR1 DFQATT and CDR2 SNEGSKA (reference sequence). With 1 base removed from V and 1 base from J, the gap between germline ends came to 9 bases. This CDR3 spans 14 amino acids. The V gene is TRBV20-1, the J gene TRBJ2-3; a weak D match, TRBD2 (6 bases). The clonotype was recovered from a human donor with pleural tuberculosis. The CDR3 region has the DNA TGCAGTGCTAGAGGCCCGGGGGGCACAGATACGCAGTATTTT. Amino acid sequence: CSARGPGGTDTQYF.